These 28 T cell receptor beta chains were all obtained from the same sample, sequenced in a study of identifying expanded T cells in peripheral blood. Measured with immunoSEQ multiplex PCR; TCRdb has only the in-frame clones, and not every one. The sample includes about 85,000 clones, 75% to 90% seen only once; the top ten take around 2.7%. Material for sequencing was blood. These receptors came from a person aged 18 to 75 in good health.

About this clone itself: Compared with germline, one end of the junction differs, possibly owing to a read error. The V and J genes are TRBV7-9 and TRBJ1-2; unclear D gene. Germline CDR1 and CDR2: SEHNR and FQNEAQ (reference sequence). The CDR3 has 13 residues. The CDR3, as DNA: TGTGCCAGCAGCCGGGAGGAAAACTATGGCTACGCCTTC. Its protein product is CASSREENYGYAF.

This chain uses TRBV7-6 with TRBJ2-5, with 9 bases identical to TRBD1. The CDR3 runs 15 residues. Trimming cost V 4 bases and J 5 bases; bases outside gene matches: 8. Per the germline V gene, CDR1 is SGHVS and CDR2 is FNYEAQ. CDR3 protein: CASSYRQGVYETQYF. CDR3 DNA sequence: TGTGCCAGCAGCTACCGACAGGGGGTTTATGAGACCCAGTACTTC.

The rearrangement uses TRBV4-3 and TRBJ2-2, with TRBD2 matching 13 bases. From germline, CDR1 is LGHNA and CDR2 YSLEER. The CDR3 loop spans 17 amino acids. J was trimmed by 4 bases and V by 4 bases; bases with no gene match: 6. In nucleotides, the CDR3 is TGCGCCAGCAGCCCATTGACTAGCGGGGGGCTCACCGGGGAGCTGTTTTTT. This codes for CASSPLTSGGLTGELFF.

This chain joins TRBV5-4 and TRBJ2-7; 10 bases agree with TRBD2. This CDR3 contains 18 residues. Looked up from germline, CDR1 is SGHNT and CDR2 is YYREEE (reference sequence). Trimming cost V 4 bases and J 0 bases; bases outside gene matches: 13. The CDR3 protein is CASSPGFSGRLSSYEQYF. The CDR3 DNA reads TGTGCCAGCAGCCCGGGGTTTAGCGGGAGGCTGAGCTCCTACGAGCAGTACTTC.

V gene TRBV27 combines with J gene TRBJ2-1, with 12 nucleotides matching TRBD2. Germline V lookup: CDR1 MNHEY, CDR2 SMNVEV (reference sequence). J was trimmed by 8 bases and V by 5 bases; bases with no gene match: 7. CDR3 length equals 15 residues. CDR3 DNA: TGTGCCAGCAGTCCGACTAGCGGGAGTGGGGATGAGCAGTTCTTC. Amino acid sequence: CASSPTSGSGDEQFF.

V is TRBV6-6 and J is TRBJ1-2; no clear D gene. V was shortened by 7 bases and J by 6 bases, with 12 bases between the two germline ends. This CDR3 is 12 amino acids long. Looked up from germline, CDR1 is MNHNY and CDR2 is SVGAGI (reference sequence). DNA of the CDR3: TGTGCCAGCAAAATAGGACGGGATGGCTACACCTTC. Protein sequence: CASKIGRDGYTF.

The chain links TRBV19 to TRBJ2-4; no firm D call. Germline V lookup: CDR1 LNHDA, CDR2 SQIVND (reference sequence). V lost 3 bases to trimming and J lost 0 bases, with 18 bases between them. The length of the CDR3 is 18 residues. CDR3 coding DNA: TGTGCCAGTAGTATGATGTCCTTGGCGGATTTAGCCAAAAACATTCAGTACTTC. The encoded protein is CASSMMSLADLAKNIQYF.

J is TRBJ2-7 and V is TRBV11-2; D remains unclear. The CDR3 has 13 amino acids. Germline V gene sequence: CDR1 SGHAT, CDR2 FQNNGV. With 0 bases removed from V and 3 bases from J, the gap between germline ends came to 6 bases. CDR3 region: CASSLDPGYEQYF. CDR3 nucleotide sequence: TGTGCCAGCAGCTTAGATCCAGGCTACGAGCAGTACTTC.

J is TRBJ1-4 and V is TRBV4-3, with 10 bases fitting TRBD1. With 0 bases clipped from V and 4 bases from J, the junction kept 2 bases outside the gene matches. The germline V gene has CDR1 LGHNA and CDR2 YSLEER. This CDR3 contains 16 residues. CDR3 in DNA: TGCGCCAGCAGCCAAGATGGGACAGGGGATAATGAAAAACTGTTTTTT. Its protein is CASSQDGTGDNEKLFF.

V gene TRBV11-2 combines with J gene TRBJ2-3, with D possibly being TRBD2 (6 bases). The V end was cut by 1 base, the J end by 2 bases, with 10 bases between. Germline V gene lookup returns CDR1 SGHAT and CDR2 FQNNGV. The CDR3 runs to 15 residues. CDR3 coding DNA: TGTGCCAGCAGCTTAGGGGGGGATCCCACAGATACGCAGTATTTT. Protein product: CASSLGGDPTDTQYF.

This rearrangement joins TRBV5-8 to TRBJ2-5, with D hard to call. The CDR3 spans 14 residues. V dropped 4 bases and J dropped 0 bases, with 10 bases sitting between them. The germline gives CDR1 SGHTS, CDR2 YDEGEE. CDR3 in DNA: TGTGCCAGCAGCCTATACCTGTACCAAGAGACCCAGTACTTC. This sequence encodes CASSLYLYQETQYF.

Concerning this clone itself: The DNA is left out, because the CDR3 cannot be placed on it with certainty; the CDR3 is given as TCRdb lists it. This chain connects TRBV7-2 to TRBJ2-2; TRBD2 reflects the table's D call only, with no check against the DNA. The CDR3 length equals 15 residues, ends included. The germline gives CDR1 SGHTA, CDR2 FQGNSA. The CDR3: CASSPGGRRAGELFF.

This chain joins TRBV5-1 and TRBJ1-1, with D possibly TRBD1 on 5 matching bases. Germline CDR1 and CDR2: SGHRS and YFSETQ. This CDR3 spans 16 amino acids. Trimming cost V 1 base and J 1 base, with 14 bases left between them. CDR3 loop: CASSLSRGVGNTEAFF. CDR3 DNA sequence: TGCGCCAGCAGCTTGAGTAGGGGTGTGGGGAACACTGAAGCTTTCTTT.

This clone was seen a handful of times. The chain has TRBV18 and TRBJ2-7; TRBD1 matches 7 bases. The J segment lost 0 bases and the V segment lost 8 bases, leaving 7 bases of the junction unmatched. In germline, CDR1 is KGHSH, CDR2 LQKENI. The CDR3 spans 14 residues. CDR3 DNA: TGTGCCAGCCAAATTGACAGGGACTCCTACGAGCAGTACTTC. Translating gives CASQIDRDSYEQYF.

The chain combines TRBV6-5 with TRBJ1-2; perhaps TRBD1 as D (6 bases). Deletions cut 4 bases from V and 4 bases from J, with 13 bases between. CDR1 MNHEY and CDR2 SVGAGI come from the germline V gene. This CDR3 has 14 residues. CDR3 DNA sequence: TGTGCCAGCAGTTCCCGGGACACTAGCTATGGCTACACCTTC. This codes for CASSSRDTSYGYTF.

Comment on this clone: Other DNA sequences in the same sample also yield this CDR3. The chain recombines TRBV5-1 with TRBJ1-2; D is perhaps TRBD1 (5 bases). Germline V CDR1 and CDR2: SGHRS, YFSETQ. This CDR3 is 14 amino acids long. Trimming left V 2 bases short and J 2 bases short, with 10 bases between. The CDR3 region is CASSFGDRNYGYTF. CDR3 bases: TGCGCCAGCAGCTTCGGAGACAGAAACTATGGCTACACCTTC.

The genes are TRBV28 and TRBJ2-7, with 7 bases identical to TRBD2. V trimming: 10 bases; J trimming: 4 bases; junction bases outside the gene matches: 7. Germline lookup yields CDR1 MDHEN and CDR2 SYDVKM. The CDR3 sequence is 12 residues long. CDR3 sequence reads: CATLSGIYEQYF. CDR3 bases: TGTGCCACCCTAAGCGGGATTTACGAGCAGTACTTC. Full variable domain (rest looked up from reference TRBV28 and TRBJ2-7): DVKVTQSSRYLVKRTGEKVFLECVQDMDHENMFWYRQDPGLGLRLIYFSYDVKMKEKGDIPEGYSVSREKKERFSLILESASTNQTSMYLCATLSGIYEQYFGPGTRLTVT.

The gene calls are TRBV5-1 and TRBJ2-1, with unresolved D. CDR1 and CDR2 from the germline V gene are SGHRS and YFSETQ. The V end was cut by 2 bases, the J end by 7 bases, with 4 bases between. The CDR3 has 11 residues. In DNA form, the CDR3 reads TGCGCCAGCAGCTTCTCTAATGAGCAGTTCTTC. It codes for CASSFSNEQFF.

The chain carries TRBV28 and TRBJ1-2, with D uncertain. The CDR3 extends over 16 amino acids. Germline assignment: CDR1 MDHEN and CDR2 SYDVKM. The V end lost 2 bases, the J end lost 4 bases, and 17 bases lay between the germline ends. CDR3 protein: CASSLRSASNFYGYTF. CDR3 coding DNA: TGTGCCAGCAGTTTACGATCGGCCAGCAACTTCTATGGCTACACCTTC.

This chain links TRBV5-1 with TRBJ1-1, with 11 bases that match TRBD1. With 4 bases clipped from V and 4 bases from J, the junction kept 3 bases outside the gene matches. Germline-derived CDR1 and CDR2 are SGHRS and YFSETQ. The CDR3 consists of 14 residues. In DNA, the CDR3 is TGCGCCAGCAGCGCCGGGACAGGGGGCACTGAAGCTTTCTTT. It specifies CASSAGTGGTEAFF.

To note about this clone: Germline is not matched at one junction end, which may reflect a read error. The chain uses TRBV5-4 and TRBJ1-1; D is uncertain. CDR3 length: 14 residues. The V gene's germline CDR1 is SGHNT and CDR2 YYREEE (reference sequence). CDR3 loop: CASSQDRANTEAFF. The CDR3 DNA follows: TGCGCCAGCAGCCAAGATCGGGCAAACACTGAAGCTTTCTTT. The full variable domain, in which reference TRBV5-4 and TRBJ1-1 provide the parts outside the CDR3, is ETGVTQSPTHLIKTRGQQVTLRCSSQSGHNTVSWYQQALGQGPQFIFQYYREEENGRGNFPPRFSGLQFPNYSSELNVNALELDDSALYLCASSQDRANTEAFFGQGTRLTVV.

The chain recombines TRBV27 with TRBJ2-2; 7 nucleotides match TRBD1. Trimming at V came to 5 bases and at J to 6 bases, leaving 6 bases not matched to a gene. Germline V gene data show CDR1 as MNHEY and CDR2 as SMNVEV (reference sequence). This CDR3 has 14 amino acids. CDR3 sequence: CASSTGQPAGELFF. The CDR3 coding sequence is TGTGCCAGCAGTACGGGACAGCCCGCCGGGGAGCTGTTTTTT.

The chain carries TRBV9 and TRBJ2-2; D remains unclear. Germline lookup yields CDR1 SGDLS and CDR2 YYNGEE. The CDR3 extends over 11 amino acids. Trimming shortened V by 3 bases and J by 7 bases, and 4 bases separated the two germline ends. This CDR3 is CASSGVGELFF. Here the CDR3 DNA reads TGTGCCAGCAGCGGAGTCGGGGAGCTGTTTTTT.

The V call is TRBV27, the J call TRBJ1-5, with a weak D call TRBD1 (5 bases). CDR1 and CDR2 (germline): MNHEY, SMNVEV (reference sequence). V shed 2 bases and J shed 0 bases, with 14 bases lying between them. The CDR3 covers 17 residues. The CDR3, as DNA: TGTGCCAGCAGTTTAGGGGCAGGGTTGGATAGCAATCAGCCCCAGCATTTT. Amino acids: CASSLGAGLDSNQPQHF.

V usage is TRBV5-6 and J usage is TRBJ2-5; 7 bases are a match to TRBD2. The CDR3 contains 14 residues. Germline loops: CDR1 SGHDT, CDR2 YYEEEE. The V gene end was trimmed by 4 bases and the J gene end by 3 bases; junction bases not matched to a gene: 6. The CDR3 DNA sequence: TGTGCCAGCAGCCCGGGGGGAGTAGAAGAGACCCAGTACTTC. Translation gives CASSPGGVEETQYF.

This sequence joins TRBV7-7 and TRBJ2-2; TRBD1 is a possible D gene (5 bases). CDR1 SSHAT and CDR2 FNYEAQ come from the germline V gene (reference sequence). This CDR3 region has 15 residues. The ends were cut back, 4 bases at V and 0 bases at J, with 9 bases in the middle. CDR3 in DNA: TGTGCCAGCAGCTCAGACAGAACGAACACCGGGGAGCTGTTTTTT. Protein sequence: CASSSDRTNTGELFF. The whole variable domain, remainder taken from reference TRBV7-7 and TRBJ2-2, is GAGVSQSPRYKVTKRGQDVTLRCDPISSHATLYWYQQALGQGPEFLTYFNYEAQPDKSGLPSDRFSAERPEGSISTLTIQRTEQRDSAMYRCASSSDRTNTGELFFGEGSRLTVL.

This clone turned up a few times. This rearrangement joins TRBV19 to TRBJ2-3; 9 nucleotides align to TRBD2. The CDR3 spans 13 residues. Germline V gene sequence: CDR1 LNHDA, CDR2 SQIVND (reference sequence). After removal of 4 bases from V and 4 bases from J, the junction contained 0 bases not matched to a gene. CDR3 sequence: CASSKRGADTQYF. CDR3 in DNA: TGTGCCAGTAGTAAGCGGGGGGCAGATACGCAGTATTTT. Together with reference TRBV19 and TRBJ2-3, the CDR3 gives the full variable domain: DGGITQSPKYLFRKEGQNVTLSCEQNLNHDAMYWYRQDPGQGLRLIYYSQIVNDFQKGDIAEGYSVSREKKESFPLTVTSAQKNPTAFYLCASSKRGADTQYFGPGTRLTVL.

V gene TRBV11-2 combines with J gene TRBJ1-1, with D possibly matching TRBD1 (5 bases). The germline gives CDR1 SGHAT, CDR2 FQNNGV. CDR3 size: 13 residues. The germline V and J ends were trimmed by 5 bases and 0 bases, with 7 bases remaining between them. CDR3 residues: CASSTGVNTEAFF. In nucleotides, the CDR3 is TGTGCCAGCAGCACGGGGGTGAACACTGAAGCTTTCTTT.